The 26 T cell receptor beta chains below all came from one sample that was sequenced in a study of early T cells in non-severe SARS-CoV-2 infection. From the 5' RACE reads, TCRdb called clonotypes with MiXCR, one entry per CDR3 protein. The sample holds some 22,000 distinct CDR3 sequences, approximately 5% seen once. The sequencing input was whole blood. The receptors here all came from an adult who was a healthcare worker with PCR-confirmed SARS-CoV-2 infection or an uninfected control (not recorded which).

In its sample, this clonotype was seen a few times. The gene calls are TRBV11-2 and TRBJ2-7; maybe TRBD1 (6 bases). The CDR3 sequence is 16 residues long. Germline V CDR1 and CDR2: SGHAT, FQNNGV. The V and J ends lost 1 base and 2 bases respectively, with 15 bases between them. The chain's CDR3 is CASSLARDTSPYEQYF. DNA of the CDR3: TGTGCCAGCAGCTTAGCCCGGGACACAAGTCCCTACGAGCAGTACTTC.

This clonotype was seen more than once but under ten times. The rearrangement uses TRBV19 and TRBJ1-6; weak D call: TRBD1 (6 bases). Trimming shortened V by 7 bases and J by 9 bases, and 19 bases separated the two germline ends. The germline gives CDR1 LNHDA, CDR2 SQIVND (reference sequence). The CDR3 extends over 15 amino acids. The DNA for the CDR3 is TGTGCCAGTAAGAGAGCGCAGGGGCGAGGTTCACCCCTCCACTTT. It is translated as CASKRAQGRGSPLHF.

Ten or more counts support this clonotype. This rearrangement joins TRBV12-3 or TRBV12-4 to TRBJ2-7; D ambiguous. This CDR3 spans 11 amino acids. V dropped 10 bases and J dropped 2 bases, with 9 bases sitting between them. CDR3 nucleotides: TGTGCCACCGGTAGTCCCTACGAGCAGTACTTC. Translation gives CATGSPYEQYF.

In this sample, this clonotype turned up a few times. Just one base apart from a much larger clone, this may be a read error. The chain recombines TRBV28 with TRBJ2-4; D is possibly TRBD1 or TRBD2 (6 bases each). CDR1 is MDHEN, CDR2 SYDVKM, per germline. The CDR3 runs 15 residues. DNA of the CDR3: TGTGCCAGCCAGGAACCCGGGGGCGGACAAAACATTCGGTACTTC. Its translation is CASQEPGGGQNIRYF.

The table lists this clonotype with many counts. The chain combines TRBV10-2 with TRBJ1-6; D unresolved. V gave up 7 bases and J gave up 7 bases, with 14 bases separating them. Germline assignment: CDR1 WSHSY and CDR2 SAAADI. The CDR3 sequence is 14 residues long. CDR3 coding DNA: TGCGCCAGCAAAAAGCCACACGAGAATTCACCCCTCCACTTT. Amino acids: CASKKPHENSPLHF.

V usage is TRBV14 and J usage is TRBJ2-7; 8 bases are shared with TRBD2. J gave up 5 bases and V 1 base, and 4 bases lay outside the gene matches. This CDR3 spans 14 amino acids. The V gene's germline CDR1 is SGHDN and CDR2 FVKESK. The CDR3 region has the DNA TGTGCCAGCAGCCAAGGGACTAGCTTCGACGAGCAGTACTTC. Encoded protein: CASSQGTSFDEQYF.

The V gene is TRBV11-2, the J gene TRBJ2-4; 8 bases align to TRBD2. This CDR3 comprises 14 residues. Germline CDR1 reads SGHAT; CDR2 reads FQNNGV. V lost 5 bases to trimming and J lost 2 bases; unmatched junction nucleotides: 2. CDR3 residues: CASSPSGSKNIQYF. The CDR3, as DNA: TGTGCCAGCAGCCCTAGCGGGTCCAAAAACATTCAGTACTTC.

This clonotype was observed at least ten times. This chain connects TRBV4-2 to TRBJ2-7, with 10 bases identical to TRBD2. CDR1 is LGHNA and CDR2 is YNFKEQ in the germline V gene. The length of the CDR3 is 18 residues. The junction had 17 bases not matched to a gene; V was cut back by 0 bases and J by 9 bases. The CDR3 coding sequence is TGTGCCAGCAGCCAAGAAACAGCGGCTAGCGGGGGACCCCGGGGGCAGTACTTC. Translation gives CASSQETAASGGPRGQYF.

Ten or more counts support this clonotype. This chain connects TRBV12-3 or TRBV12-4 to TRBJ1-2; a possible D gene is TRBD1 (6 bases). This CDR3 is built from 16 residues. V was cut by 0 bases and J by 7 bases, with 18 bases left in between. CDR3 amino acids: CASSLAGSRGAGGYTF. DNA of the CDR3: TGTGCCAGCAGTTTAGCGGGATCGAGGGGGGCTGGTGGCTACACCTTC.

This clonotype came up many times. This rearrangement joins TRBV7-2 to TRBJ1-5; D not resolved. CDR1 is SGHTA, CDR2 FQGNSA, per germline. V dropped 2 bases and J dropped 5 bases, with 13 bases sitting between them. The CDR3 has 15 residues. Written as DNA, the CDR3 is TGTGCCAGCAGCTTACAGACACTTCCCTATCAGCCCCAGCATTTT. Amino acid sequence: CASSLQTLPYQPQHF. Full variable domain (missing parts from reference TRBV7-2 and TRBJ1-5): GAGVSQSPSNKVTEKGKDVELRCDPISGHTALYWYRQSLGQGLEFLIYFQGNSAPDKSGLPSDRFSAERTGGSVSTLTIQRTQQEDSAVYLCASSLQTLPYQPQHFGDGTRLSIL.

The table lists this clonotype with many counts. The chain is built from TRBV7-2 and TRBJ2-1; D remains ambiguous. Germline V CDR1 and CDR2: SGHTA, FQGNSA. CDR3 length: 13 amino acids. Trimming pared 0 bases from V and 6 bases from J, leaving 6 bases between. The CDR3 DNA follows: TGTGCCAGCAGCTTAGCGCTGGGCAATGAGCAGTTCTTC. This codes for CASSLALGNEQFF.

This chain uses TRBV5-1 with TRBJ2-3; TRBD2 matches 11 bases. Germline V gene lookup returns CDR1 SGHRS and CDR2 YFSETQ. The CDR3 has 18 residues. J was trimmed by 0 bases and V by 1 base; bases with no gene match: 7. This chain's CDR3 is CASSLSLAGAASTDTQYF. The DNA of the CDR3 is TGCGCCAGCAGCTTGTCACTAGCGGGGGCCGCTAGCACAGATACGCAGTATTTT.

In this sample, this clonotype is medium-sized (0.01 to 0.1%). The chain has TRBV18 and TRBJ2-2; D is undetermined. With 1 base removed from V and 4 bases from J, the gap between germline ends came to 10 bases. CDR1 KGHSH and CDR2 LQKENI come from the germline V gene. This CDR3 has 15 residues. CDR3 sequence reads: CASSPLRTRTGELFF. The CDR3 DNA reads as TGTGCCAGCTCACCACTCAGAACGCGCACCGGGGAGCTGTTTTTT.

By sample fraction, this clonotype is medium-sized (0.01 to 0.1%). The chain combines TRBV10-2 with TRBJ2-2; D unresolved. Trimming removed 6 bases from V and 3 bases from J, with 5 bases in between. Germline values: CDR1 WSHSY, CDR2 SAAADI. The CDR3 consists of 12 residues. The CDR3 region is CASRVDTGELFF. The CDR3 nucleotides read TGCGCCAGCAGGGTTGACACCGGGGAGCTGTTTTTT.

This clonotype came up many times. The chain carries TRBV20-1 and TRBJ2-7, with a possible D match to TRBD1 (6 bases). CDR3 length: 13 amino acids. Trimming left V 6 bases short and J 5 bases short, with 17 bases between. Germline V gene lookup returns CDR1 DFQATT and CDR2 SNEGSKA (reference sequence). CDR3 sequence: CSAVAGAGNEQYF. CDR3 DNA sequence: TGCAGTGCCGTAGCAGGGGCTGGCAACGAGCAGTACTTC.

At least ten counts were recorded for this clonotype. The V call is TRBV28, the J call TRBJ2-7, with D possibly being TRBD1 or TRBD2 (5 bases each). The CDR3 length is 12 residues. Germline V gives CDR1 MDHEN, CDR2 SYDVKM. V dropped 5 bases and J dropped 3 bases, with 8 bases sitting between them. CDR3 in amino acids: CASSRDGYEQYF. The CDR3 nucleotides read TGTGCCAGCAGTAGGGACGGCTACGAGCAGTACTTC.

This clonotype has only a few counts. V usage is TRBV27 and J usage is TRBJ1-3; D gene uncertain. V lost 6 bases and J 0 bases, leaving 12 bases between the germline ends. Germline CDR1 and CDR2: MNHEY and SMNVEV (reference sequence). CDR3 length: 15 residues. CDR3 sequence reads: CASRKGSYSGNTIYF. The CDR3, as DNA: TGTGCCAGCAGAAAAGGATCCTACTCTGGAAACACCATATATTTT.

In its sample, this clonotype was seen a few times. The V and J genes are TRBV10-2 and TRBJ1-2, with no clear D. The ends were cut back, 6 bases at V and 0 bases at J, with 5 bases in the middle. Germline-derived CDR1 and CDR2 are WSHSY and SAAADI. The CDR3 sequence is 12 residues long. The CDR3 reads CASRSANYGYTF. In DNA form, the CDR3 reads TGCGCCAGCAGGTCAGCTAACTATGGCTACACCTTC.

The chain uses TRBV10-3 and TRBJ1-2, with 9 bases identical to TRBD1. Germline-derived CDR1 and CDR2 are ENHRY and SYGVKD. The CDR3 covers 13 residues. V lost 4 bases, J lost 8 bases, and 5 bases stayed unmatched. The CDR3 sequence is CAISAADRGGYTF. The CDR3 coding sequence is TGTGCCATCAGTGCCGCGGACAGGGGCGGCTACACCTTC.

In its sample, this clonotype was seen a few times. The CDR3 nucleotides are TGTGCCAGCAGCTTAGTCGGGGGATACACCGGGGAGCTGTTTTTT. Protein product: CASSLVGGYTGELFF. The chain links TRBV7-9 to TRBJ2-2, with D possibly matching TRBD2 (6 bases). Trimming shortened V by 1 base and J by 3 bases, and 9 bases separated the two germline ends. Germline V gene data show CDR1 as SEHNR and CDR2 as FQNEAQ (reference sequence). This CDR3 is built from 15 residues.

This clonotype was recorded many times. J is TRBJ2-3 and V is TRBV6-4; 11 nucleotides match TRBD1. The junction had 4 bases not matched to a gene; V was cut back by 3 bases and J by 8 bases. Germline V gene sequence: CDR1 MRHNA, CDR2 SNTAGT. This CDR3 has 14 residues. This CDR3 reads CASSEDRGRGTQYF. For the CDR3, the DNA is TGTGCCAGCAGTGAGGACAGGGGGCGGGGTACGCAGTATTTT.

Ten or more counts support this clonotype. CDR3 residues: CASSSPTGGNYNSPLHF. Written as DNA, the CDR3 is TGTGCCAGCAGCTCGCCGACAGGGGGAAACTATAATTCACCCCTCCACTTT. The chain is built from TRBV9 and TRBJ1-6, with 9 bases matching TRBD1. In germline, CDR1 is SGDLS, CDR2 YYNGEE. V trimming: 4 bases; J trimming: 3 bases; junction bases outside the gene matches: 8. The CDR3 spans 17 residues.

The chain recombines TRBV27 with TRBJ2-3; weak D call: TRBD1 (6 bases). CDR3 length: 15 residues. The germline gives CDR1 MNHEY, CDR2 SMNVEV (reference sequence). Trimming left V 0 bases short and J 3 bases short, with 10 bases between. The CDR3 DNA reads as TGTGCCAGCAGTTTATCCCAGGGGATTACAGATACGCAGTATTTT. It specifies CASSLSQGITDTQYF.

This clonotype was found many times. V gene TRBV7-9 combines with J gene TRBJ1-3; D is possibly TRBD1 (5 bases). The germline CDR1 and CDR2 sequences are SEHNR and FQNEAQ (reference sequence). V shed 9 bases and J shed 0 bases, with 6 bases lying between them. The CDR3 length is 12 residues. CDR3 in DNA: TGTGCCAGGGGACCCTCTGGAAACACCATATATTTT. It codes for CARGPSGNTIYF.

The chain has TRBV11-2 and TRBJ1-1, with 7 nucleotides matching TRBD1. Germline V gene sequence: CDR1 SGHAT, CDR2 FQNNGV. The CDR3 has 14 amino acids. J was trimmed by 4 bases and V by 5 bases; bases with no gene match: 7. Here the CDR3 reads CASSRQGWGTEAFF. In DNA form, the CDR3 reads TGTGCCAGCAGCCGACAGGGTTGGGGCACTGAAGCTTTCTTT.

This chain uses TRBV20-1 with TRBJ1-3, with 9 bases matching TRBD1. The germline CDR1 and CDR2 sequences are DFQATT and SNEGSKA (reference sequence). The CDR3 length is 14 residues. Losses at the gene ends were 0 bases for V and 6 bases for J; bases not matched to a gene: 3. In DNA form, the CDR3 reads TGCAGTGCTAGAGAGGACAGGGGAGTAAACACCATATATTTT. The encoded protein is CSAREDRGVNTIYF.